Sequencing of this T cell receptor (beta chain) was carried out in a study of OX40 agonist ivuxolimab in advanced cancers. Produced via immunoSEQ multiplex PCR; TCRdb's table is partial and in-frame only. Among about 78,000 clones listed, 84% were seen once. This CDR3 contains 14 residues. The V gene's germline CDR1 is GTSNPN and CDR2 SVGIG (reference sequence). V was clipped by 4 bases and J by 4 bases, with 13 bases between them. The sample here was CD4+ or CD8+ T cells sorted from blood, taken in a trial of the OX40 agonist ivuxolimab. The chain uses TRBV30 and TRBJ2-2; D perhaps matches TRBD2 (7 bases). This sequence originates from an adult with an advanced solid tumor such as melanoma, head and neck, liver or kidney cancer. The CDR3 DNA is TGTGCCTGGAATGGGGGGGCGGGCACCGGGGAGCTGTTTTTT. It translates to CAWNGGAGTGELFF. The entire variable domain, with the rest obtained from reference TRBV30 and TRBJ2-2, is as follows: SQTIHQWPATLVQPVGSPLSLECTVEGTSNPNLYWYRQAAGRGLQLLFYSVGIGQISSEVPQNLSASRPQDRQFILSSKKLLLSDSGFYLCAWNGGAGTGELFFGEGSRLTVL.